The rows below give T cell receptor beta chains drawn from one sample of a study of human T cells and chemical hapten exposure. TCRdb processed the RACE reads anew with MiXCR; each CDR3 protein has one entry. The sample holds some 110,000 distinct CDR3 sequences, 12% seen once. This material consisted of whole blood, taken in connection with sensitization to the hapten diphenylcyclopropenone (DPC). Receptors were obtained from a woman in her forties or fifties with alopecia areata. Some clones in this sample may be carry-over from other donors' samples. Each CDR3 is given without its conserved first and last residue. Fields, in order: V gene, J gene, CDR3 protein.

V: TRBV4-2
J: TRBJ2-1
CDR3: ASSQDPVGGEQF

V: TRBV3-1
J: TRBJ2-5
CDR3: ASSRDRAQETQY

V: TRBV3-1
J: TRBJ2-6
CDR3: ASSRPGFSAAGANVLT

V: TRBV28
J: TRBJ1-1
CDR3: ASNENTEAF

V: TRBV28
J: TRBJ2-5
CDR3: ASSFQGAKEETQY

V: TRBV5-1
J: TRBJ1-2
CDR3: ASSPWDGSRNYGYT

V: TRBV21-1
J: TRBJ2-3
CDR3: ASSKRLADTQY

V: TRBV27
J: TRBJ2-7
CDR3: ASSPGGAPYEQY

V: TRBV4-1
J: TRBJ2-7
CDR3: ASSQGRLAGSRDYEQY

V: TRBV6-2/TRBV6-3
J: TRBJ1-2
CDR3: ATKEDNRGGYGYT

V: TRBV28
J: TRBJ1-5
CDR3: ASSFGQGLFEAQH

V: TRBV5-1
J: TRBJ2-4
CDR3: ASSLGPTAKNIQY

V: TRBV7-6
J: TRBJ2-7
CDR3: ASTPGTGRNYEQY

V: TRBV29-1
J: TRBJ2-7
CDR3: SAFFSGGYEQY

V: TRBV7-2
J: TRBJ1-6
CDR3: ASSSQGVNSPLH

V: TRBV20-1
J: TRBJ2-3
CDR3: SAPIAPTDTQY

V: TRBV10-3
J: TRBJ2-7
CDR3: AITRRGITEEQY

V: TRBV20-1
J: TRBJ2-1
CDR3: SAGGRRHSYNEQF

V: TRBV28
J: TRBJ2-3
CDR3: ASRPTGGTDTQY

V: TRBV12-3/TRBV12-4
J: TRBJ2-1
CDR3: ASSSQTGNEQF

V: TRBV28
J: TRBJ1-4
CDR3: AIKDRVGEKLF

V: TRBV6-2/TRBV6-3
J: TRBJ2-2
CDR3: ASSRGQTTGELF

V: TRBV12-3/TRBV12-4
J: TRBJ1-1
CDR3: ASSFSAPEAF